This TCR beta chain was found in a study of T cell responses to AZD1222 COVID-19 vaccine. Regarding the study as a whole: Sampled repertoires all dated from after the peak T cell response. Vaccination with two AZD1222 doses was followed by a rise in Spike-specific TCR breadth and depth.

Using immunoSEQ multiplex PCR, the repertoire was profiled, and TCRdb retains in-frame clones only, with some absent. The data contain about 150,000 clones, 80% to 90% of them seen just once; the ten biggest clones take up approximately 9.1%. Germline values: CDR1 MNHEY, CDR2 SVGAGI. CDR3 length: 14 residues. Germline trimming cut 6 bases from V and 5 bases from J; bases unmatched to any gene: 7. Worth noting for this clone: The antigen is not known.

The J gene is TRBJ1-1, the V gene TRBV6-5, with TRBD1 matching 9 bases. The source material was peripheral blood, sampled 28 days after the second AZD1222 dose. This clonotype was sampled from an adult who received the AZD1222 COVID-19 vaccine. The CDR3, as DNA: TGTGCCAGCAGGGGGACAGGGAGGGGGACTGAAGCTTTCTTT. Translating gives CASRGTGRGTEAFF.